Sequencing of this T cell receptor beta chain was carried out in a study of T cell responses to AZD1222 COVID-19 vaccine. On the study more broadly: Both about-4-week and about-12-week second-dose recipients were combined.

The study's findings and limits: Reportedly, close to half of spike-specific TCRs are directed against unmutated variant regions. Just a handful of people given AZD1222 tested seropositive at baseline.

With 0 bases removed from V and 3 bases from J, the gap between germline ends came to 8 bases. This CDR3 region has 14 residues. The germline gives CDR1 SQVTM, CDR2 ANQGSEA. This clone appeared a single time. Antigen unknown. Clones were read by immunoSEQ multiplex PCR, and TCRdb kept only the in-frame ones, dropping some. The table has about 180,000 clones, 87% seen once. The material was peripheral blood, obtained on day 0 of AZD1222 vaccination. This receptor was obtained from an adult in good health. The gene calls are TRBV29-1 and TRBJ1-4; D gene uncertain. The CDR3 protein is CSVEDVRSNEKLFF. CDR3 nucleotide sequence: TGCAGCGTTGAAGATGTGAGGTCTAATGAAAAACTGTTTTTT.